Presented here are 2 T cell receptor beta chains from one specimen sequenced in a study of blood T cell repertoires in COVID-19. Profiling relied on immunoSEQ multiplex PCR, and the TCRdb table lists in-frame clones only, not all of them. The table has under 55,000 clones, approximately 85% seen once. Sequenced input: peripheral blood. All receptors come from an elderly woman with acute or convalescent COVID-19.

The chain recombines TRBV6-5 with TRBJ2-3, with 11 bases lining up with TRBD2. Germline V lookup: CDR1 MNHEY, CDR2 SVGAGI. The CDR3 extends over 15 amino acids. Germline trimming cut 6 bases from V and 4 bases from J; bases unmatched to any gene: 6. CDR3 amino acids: CASRPSGRRSDTQYF. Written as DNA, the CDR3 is TGTGCCAGCAGACCTAGCGGGAGGAGGTCAGATACGCAGTATTTT.

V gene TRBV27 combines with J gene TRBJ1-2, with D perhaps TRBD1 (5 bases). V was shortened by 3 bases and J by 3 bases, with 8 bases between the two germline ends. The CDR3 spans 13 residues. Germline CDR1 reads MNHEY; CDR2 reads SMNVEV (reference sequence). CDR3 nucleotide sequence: TGTGCCAGCAGTTTCGACAGCTACTATGGCTACACCTTC. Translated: CASSFDSYYGYTF.